The sequence of this T cell receptor (beta chain) was determined in a study of tumor-infiltrating lymphocytes in primary liver carcinoma. Starting from approximately 470 ng of total RNA, TCR beta cDNA was produced with a primer in the constant region. Employing slightly modified ARM-PCR, three nested multiplex PCR rounds were run, and these gave rise to the TCR beta libraries. Researchers ran the first two PCR rounds for roughly 11 cycles each with TRBV1-TRBV30 forward primers and a C-beta reverse primer. TCRdb re-derived calls from the multiplex PCR reads in MiXCR, one entry per CDR3 protein. The data hold 200,000 or so distinct CDR3 sequences, with 65% observed a single time. V shed 3 bases and J shed 0 bases, with 9 bases lying between them. Germline CDR1 and CDR2: MGHRA and YSYEKL. The length of the CDR3 is 16 residues. Blood RNA came from unsorted whole blood; germline DNA was also extracted.

With regard to this clonotype: A much larger clone sits a single nucleotide away, making a read error possible.

Material: peripheral blood. This chain connects TRBV4-1 to TRBJ2-6; D not certain. The receptor's source is a woman aged 60-70 years with primary liver carcinoma and hepatitis B virus infection. CDR3 sequence reads: CASSHPQNSGANVLTF. CDR3 sequence (DNA): TGCGCCAGCAGCCACCCCCAGAACTCTGGGGCCAACGTCCTGACTTTC.